The 31 T cell receptor beta chains below were found in one sample sequenced in a study of cytomegalovirus exposure and HLA in healthy donors. In the PCR, 60 Vbeta and 13 Jbeta primers were used. Method: immunoSEQ multiplex PCR; TCRdb's copy keeps in-frame clones and lacks some. The repertoire includes about 150,000 clones, roughly 80% of them detected once, and under 1.5% sits in the top ten. Sequences were obtained from PBMCs. Every receptor here comes from a man aged 50-59 years in good health and CMV-seropositive.

The chain recombines TRBV7-2 with TRBJ1-5; no reliable D call. V lost 3 bases and J 5 bases, leaving 11 bases between the germline ends. The CDR3 is 14 amino acids. CDR1 and CDR2 from the germline V gene are SGHTA and FQGNSA. CDR3 in DNA: TGTGCCAGCAGCTTTTCAGCCGAGGATCAGCCCCAGCATTTT. Translating gives CASSFSAEDQPQHF.

A note on this clone: The identical CDR3 is also encoded by other nucleotide sequences in the sample. CDR3 coding DNA: TGTGCCAGCAGCGTAGGGGGCAGTTCCTACGAGCAGTACTTC. This sequence encodes CASSVGGSSYEQYF. The rearrangement uses TRBV9 and TRBJ2-7; TRBD1 is a possible D gene (5 bases). There are 14 residues in the CDR3. The germline V and J ends were trimmed by 0 bases and 1 base, with 8 bases remaining between them. The germline CDR1 and CDR2 sequences are SGDLS and YYNGEE.

As DNA, the CDR3 is TGCAGCGTTGAATTAGCGGGAGGGGCGCAGTATTTT. Its protein product is CSVELAGGAQYF. The chain couples TRBV29-1 to TRBJ2-3; 11 positions match TRBD2. CDR3 length: 12 amino acids. Germline V gene data show CDR1 as SQVTM and CDR2 as ANQGSEA. V shed 2 bases, J shed 10 bases, and the junction held 2 bases outside the gene matches.

CDR3 amino acids: CAISELSGTGSFGELFF. The CDR3 DNA reads TGTGCCATCAGTGAGCTTTCCGGGACAGGGAGTTTCGGGGAGCTGTTTTTT. The chain has TRBV10-3 and TRBJ2-2; 9 bases fit TRBD1. The CDR3 contains 17 residues. Germline CDR1 ENHRY, CDR2 SYGVKD. Trimming took 2 bases from V and 7 from J; bases not matched to a gene: 11.

The chain links TRBV29-1 to TRBJ1-4; D ambiguous. The CDR3 is made up of 14 amino acids. Germline CDR1 reads SQVTM; CDR2 reads ANQGSEA. Trimming pared 2 bases from V and 14 bases from J, leaving 21 bases between. The CDR3 is CSVEWSASGSDLFF. The CDR3 DNA reads as TGCAGCGTTGAATGGTCAGCTAGTGGCTCAGATCTGTTTTTT.

V is TRBV7-9 and J is TRBJ2-3; 8 nucleotides align to TRBD2. Per germline, CDR1 SEHNR and CDR2 FQNEAQ (reference sequence). The V gene end was trimmed by 6 bases and the J gene end by 6 bases; junction bases not matched to a gene: 5. The CDR3 length is 13 residues. CDR3 bases: TGTGCCAGCAGTGGGACTAGAGGTGATACGCAGTATTTT. Its translation is CASSGTRGDTQYF.

The gene calls are TRBV28 and TRBJ1-1; no clear D. The CDR3 has 14 residues. Trimming stripped 5 bases from V and 3 bases from J, with 13 bases between. Germline CDR1 reads MDHEN; CDR2 reads SYDVKM. DNA of the CDR3: TGTGCCAGCAGTCTCGATCTCGAGGACACTGAAGCTTTCTTT. Protein product: CASSLDLEDTEAFF.

The chain combines TRBV28 with TRBJ1-2; D is uncertain. Germline loops: CDR1 MDHEN, CDR2 SYDVKM. The CDR3 consists of 13 residues. Between the trimmed V and J ends, which lost 3 bases and 0 bases, there was a span of 5 bases. This CDR3 is CASSLAANYGYTF. The CDR3 DNA sequence: TGTGCCAGCAGTTTGGCAGCTAACTATGGCTACACCTTC.

DNA of the CDR3: TGTGCCAGCAGCTTAGCGGGGACAGGGGCGTCATTGGCTAACTATGGCTACACCTTC. Protein: CASSLAGTGASLANYGYTF. The V and J genes are TRBV11-2 and TRBJ1-2; 10 bases match TRBD1. Germline assignment: CDR1 SGHAT and CDR2 FQNNGV. After removal of 1 base from V and 0 bases from J, the junction contained 11 bases not matched to a gene. The CDR3 totals 19 residues.

J is TRBJ1-5 and V is TRBV10-3; 9 positions match TRBD1. The V gene's germline CDR1 is ENHRY and CDR2 SYGVKD. V lost 2 bases to trimming and J lost 9 bases; unmatched junction nucleotides: 8. The CDR3 totals 15 residues. The CDR3 loop reads CAISEGTGSMMPQHF. The CDR3 region has the DNA TGTGCCATCAGTGAGGGGACAGGGTCAATGATGCCCCAGCATTTT.

V is TRBV7-2 and J is TRBJ2-2; D is unresolved. Trimming left V 8 bases short and J 3 bases short, with 16 bases between. CDR1 SGHTA and CDR2 FQGNSA come from the germline V gene. This CDR3 is built from 15 residues. CDR3 protein: CASSEFYIDTGELFF. CDR3 sequence (DNA): TGTGCCAGCTCCGAATTTTACATTGACACCGGGGAGCTGTTTTTT.

In its sample, this clone was seen once. V and J are TRBV4-1 and TRBJ2-3, with 7 bases aligning to TRBD2. After removal of 1 base from V and 0 bases from J, the junction contained 7 bases not matched to a gene. The CDR3 runs 17 residues. The germline CDR1 and CDR2 sequences are MGHRA and YSYEKL. CDR3 in amino acids: CASSQGGRGFSTDTQYF. The CDR3 region has the DNA TGCGCCAGCAGCCAAGGAGGGCGGGGGTTCAGCACAGATACGCAGTATTTT.

The rearrangement uses TRBV5-5 and TRBJ2-5, with 12 bases aligning to TRBD2. V was clipped by 4 bases and J by 7 bases; unmatched bases: 8. Germline V gene sequence: CDR1 SGHKS, CDR2 YYEKEE (reference sequence). This CDR3 comprises 15 residues. CDR3: CASSNPSSGRGTQYF. CDR3 in DNA: TGTGCCAGCAGCAACCCTTCTAGCGGGAGGGGGACCCAGTACTTC.

There are a few counts of this clone. The chain joins TRBV9 to TRBJ2-6, with 8 nucleotides matching TRBD2. Germline V CDR1 and CDR2: SGDLS, YYNGEE. J was trimmed by 1 base and V by 7 bases; bases with no gene match: 10. This CDR3 is 17 amino acids long. Here the CDR3 reads CASSFQSGSSGANVLTF. CDR3 nucleotide sequence: TGTGCCAGCTCCTTTCAGAGCGGGAGTTCTGGGGCCAACGTCCTGACTTTC.

The chain recombines TRBV6-5 with TRBJ1-2; weak D call: TRBD1 (5 bases). This CDR3 has 11 residues. The germline V gene has CDR1 MNHEY and CDR2 SVGAGI. V lost 6 bases, J lost 8 bases, and 10 bases lay in between. This CDR3 is CASSQGRGYTF. CDR3 coding DNA: TGTGCCAGCAGCCAGGGTCGGGGCTACACCTTC.

The V call is TRBV7-3, the J call TRBJ2-3, with TRBD1 matching 12 bases. The V segment lost 6 bases and the J segment 3 bases; nucleotides outside the gene matches: 4. Germline assignment: CDR1 SGHTA and CDR2 FQGTGA. The CDR3 covers 15 residues. The CDR3 DNA reads as TGTGCCAGCAGGGCGGGACAGGGGGCGACAGATACGCAGTATTTT. This translates into CASRAGQGATDTQYF.

The chain joins TRBV6-5 to TRBJ2-1, with 7 nucleotides matching TRBD2. With 4 bases clipped from V and 2 bases from J, the junction kept 5 bases outside the gene matches. The CDR3 consists of 15 residues. CDR1 MNHEY and CDR2 SVGAGI come from the germline V gene. This CDR3 is CASSSPSGAYNEQFF. The CDR3 nucleotides read TGTGCCAGCAGTTCCCCTAGCGGAGCCTACAATGAGCAGTTCTTC.

The V gene is TRBV2, the J gene TRBJ1-1, with TRBD1 as a possible D gene (6 bases). Germline assignment: CDR1 SNHLY and CDR2 FYNNEI. Trimming took 8 bases from V and 5 from J, leaving 18 bases between them. The length of the CDR3 is 14 residues. The CDR3 reads CASGINRVGTEAFF. The CDR3 bases are TGTGCCAGCGGCATTAACAGGGTCGGAACTGAAGCTTTCTTT.

J is TRBJ1-6 and V is TRBV30; TRBD1 agrees at 9 bases. Unmatched junction bases numbered 11, after V lost 2 bases and J lost 9 bases. The CDR3 spans 16 residues. Germline CDR1 GTSNPN, CDR2 SVGIG (reference sequence). The CDR3 is CAWSLRDRVGGSPLHF. CDR3 bases: TGTGCCTGGAGTTTACGGGACAGGGTTGGCGGTTCACCCCTCCACTTT.

The chain recombines TRBV19 with TRBJ2-5, with 7 bases identical to TRBD2. CDR1 and CDR2 from the germline V gene are LNHDA and SQIVND (reference sequence). This CDR3 has 15 residues. Trimming at V came to 6 bases and at J to 5 bases, leaving 12 bases not matched to a gene. CDR3 sequence reads: CASRIHGGRRETQYF. CDR3 nucleotides: TGTGCCAGTAGAATCCACGGCGGGAGAAGGGAGACCCAGTACTTC.

This chain uses TRBV5-6 with TRBJ1-2; no definite D call. This CDR3 region has 15 residues. V lost 0 bases to trimming and J lost 9 bases, with 18 bases between them. Per the germline V gene, CDR1 is SGHDT and CDR2 is YYEEEE. CDR3 sequence: CASSLVSARRNSYTF. In nucleotides, the CDR3 is TGTGCCAGCAGCTTGGTCTCAGCAAGGAGGAATAGCTACACCTTC.

DNA of the CDR3: TGTGCCAGCAGTTACTTTTGGGGGACAGTTGACACTGAAGCTTTCTTT. It specifies CASSYFWGTVDTEAFF. The gene calls are TRBV6-5 and TRBJ1-1; 7 positions match TRBD1. After removal of 1 base from V and 3 bases from J, the junction contained 8 bases not matched to a gene. CDR1 is MNHEY and CDR2 is SVGAGI in the germline V gene. CDR3 length: 16 amino acids.

The chain couples TRBV19 to TRBJ2-7, with D possibly TRBD1 on 5 matching bases. Germline CDR1 and CDR2: LNHDA and SQIVND (reference sequence). The CDR3 spans 13 residues. Trimming stripped 5 bases from V and 3 bases from J, with 11 bases between. The CDR3 DNA sequence: TGTGCCAGTAGTCGACAGACGGTCTACGAGCAGTACTTC. Its protein is CASSRQTVYEQYF.

There are a few counts of this clone. The chain employs TRBV4-1 and TRBJ2-1, with D possibly TRBD2 on 5 matching bases. The V and J ends lost 5 bases and 5 bases respectively, with 7 bases between them. The CDR3 has 12 amino acids. Germline CDR1 MGHRA, CDR2 YSYEKL. Written as DNA, the CDR3 is TGCGCCAGCAGCAGCGGAAACAATGAGCAGTTCTTC. As protein: CASSSGNNEQFF.

This clone was counted once. This rearrangement joins TRBV27 to TRBJ2-1; a weak D match, TRBD2 (6 bases). Germline CDR1 and CDR2: MNHEY and SMNVEV (reference sequence). The CDR3 covers 11 residues. The V end lost 9 bases, the J end lost 10 bases, and 13 bases lay between the germline ends. The CDR3: CASWRAGEQFF. CDR3 bases: TGTGCCAGTTGGAGGGCGGGCGAGCAGTTCTTC.

V usage is TRBV28 and J usage is TRBJ1-5; D is perhaps TRBD1 (6 bases). This CDR3 has 11 amino acids. The germline gives CDR1 MDHEN, CDR2 SYDVKM. The V and J ends lost 9 bases and 6 bases respectively, with 9 bases between them. CDR3 sequence: CASQGLQPQHF. The CDR3 DNA sequence: TGTGCCAGTCAGGGGCTTCAGCCCCAGCATTTT.

The sample holds a few counts of this clone. The chain joins TRBV6-5 to TRBJ2-7, with TRBD1 identical over 8 bases. The length of the CDR3 is 15 residues. Germline CDR1 and CDR2: MNHEY and SVGAGI. Trimming cost V 6 bases and J 0 bases; bases outside gene matches: 7. The CDR3 spells CASRRQGNPSYEQYF. The CDR3 DNA follows: TGTGCCAGCAGAAGACAGGGGAATCCCTCCTACGAGCAGTACTTC.

This clone was recorded a few times. The chain links TRBV4-2 to TRBJ1-1, with 8 positions matching TRBD1. The CDR3 loop spans 17 amino acids. Germline assignment: CDR1 LGHNA and CDR2 YNFKEQ. The J segment lost 2 bases and the V segment lost 3 bases, leaving 11 bases of the junction unmatched. As DNA, the CDR3 is TGTGCCAGCAGCCATTACCTGCAGGGACAGGATAACACTGAAGCTTTCTTT. Residues: CASSHYLQGQDNTEAFF.

The J gene is TRBJ1-5, the V gene TRBV6-5; no clear D gene. Germline assignment: CDR1 MNHEY and CDR2 SVGAGI. Trimming left V 7 bases short and J 8 bases short, with 15 bases between. This CDR3 has 13 amino acids. DNA of the CDR3: TGTGCCAGCACCTCCACTGCGGGTGAGCCCCAGCATTTT. Protein: CASTSTAGEPQHF.

V gene TRBV6-5 combines with J gene TRBJ1-2; TRBD1 matches at 10 bases. The J segment lost 4 bases and the V segment lost 2 bases, leaving 4 bases of the junction unmatched. Looked up from germline, CDR1 is MNHEY and CDR2 is SVGAGI. CDR3 length equals 15 residues. Written as DNA, the CDR3 is TGTGCCAGCAGTTACCGGGACAGGGGCATCTATGGCTACACCTTC. Residues: CASSYRDRGIYGYTF.

The CDR3, as DNA: TGTGCCAGTAGCGGGATAGCGGGAGTGGAGACCCAGTACTTC. Translation: CASSGIAGVETQYF. The V gene is TRBV19, the J gene TRBJ2-5, with 9 bases matching TRBD2. The CDR3 spans 14 residues. Germline trimming cut 6 bases from V and 5 bases from J; bases unmatched to any gene: 7. Germline V CDR1 and CDR2: LNHDA, SQIVND (reference sequence).